The entry below describes one T cell receptor beta chain. What it binds is unknown. A read error may account for a junction end that differs from germline. The germline V gene encodes CDR1 MGHRA and CDR2 YSYEKL. The CDR3 totals 14 residues. This sample stems from a study of tumor and adjacent non-tumor tissue in lung cancer. Study-level background: Patients comprised 12 adenocarcinoma, a couple of squamous cell carcinoma and 1 small cell lung cancer.

Study findings and constraints: In normal lung, the top 100 clones were significantly more dominant than in tumor.

RNA was extracted from bulk tissue without any cell sorting. Newly diagnosed lung cancer patients had thoracic surgery in China, August–late 2014, without prior chemotherapy. Three rounds of nested PCR, following a modified ARM-PCR protocol, produced the TCRbeta library. TCRdb redid the calling of the multiplex PCR reads with MiXCR, one entry per CDR3 protein. The table has 90,000 to 130,000 distinct CDR3 sequences, about 87% seen once; the top ten hold roughly 20%. The gene calls are TRBV4-1 and TRBJ2-5; D possibly corresponds to TRBD1 (6 bases). The material sequenced was lung tumor tissue. This TCR was recovered from a man between 65 and 85 years old with non-small cell lung cancer. This CDR3 is CARNQQWGLETQYF. As DNA, the CDR3 is TGCGCCAGGAACCAACAGTGGGGGCTAGAGACCCAGTACTTT.